The T cell receptor (beta chain) under discussion was sequenced for a study of OX40 agonist ivuxolimab in advanced cancers. Trimming cost V 2 bases and J 6 bases, with 17 bases left between them. Germline V lookup: CDR1 SGHVS, CDR2 FNYEAQ. There are 17 residues in the CDR3. Here immunoSEQ multiplex PCR was the method, and the copy in TCRdb shows in-frame clones only, minus some. Among about 20,000 clones listed, nearly 85% were seen once. The source material was CD4+ or CD8+ T cells sorted from blood, sampled in a trial of the OX40 agonist ivuxolimab. This receptor was obtained from an adult with an advanced solid tumor such as melanoma, head and neck, liver or kidney cancer. The rearrangement joins TRBV7-6 to TRBJ2-6; D is ambiguous. Written as DNA, the CDR3 is TGTGCCAGCAGCTTAAGTATCCCGGCCTTCGAGGCCAACGTCCTGACTTTC. Translation: CASSLSIPAFEANVLTF.